The TCR beta chain described here comes from a study of OX40 agonist ivuxolimab in advanced cancers. Overall study: Age averaged 60 years (range roughly 20 to 90), and roughly 80% were male.

Enrollment shut out patients with autoimmune disease history or systemic immunosuppression. Some clones are missing from TCRdb's copy, which holds only in-frame ones; the method was immunoSEQ multiplex PCR. The sample comprises approximately 90,000 clones, approximately 89% of which are singletons, and more than 4% rests with the top ten. With regard to this clone: Antigen unknown.

Points from the study as a whole: Blood T cells, both CD4+ and CD8+, expanded clonally by week 6 at 0.1 to 3.0 mg/kg. Expansion of clones was among the lowest in partial responders at 0.1-3.0 mg/kg.

The sequence was collected from an adult with an advanced solid tumor such as melanoma, head and neck, liver or kidney cancer. Sample: CD4+ or CD8+ T cells sorted from blood, taken in a trial of the OX40 agonist ivuxolimab.

The CDR3 nucleotides are TGTGCCAGCAGCTTAGCTCCAGAATCTAATGAAAAACTGTTTTTT. It specifies CASSLAPESNEKLFF. The V and J genes are TRBV7-2 and TRBJ1-4, with D hard to call. CDR1 is SGHTA and CDR2 is FQGNSA in the germline V gene. This CDR3 is built from 15 residues. V was clipped by 0 bases and J by 3 bases, with 8 bases between them. Based on the CDR3 plus reference TRBV7-2 and TRBJ1-4, the full variable domain is GAGVSQSPSNKVTEKGKDVELRCDPISGHTALYWYRQSLGQGLEFLIYFQGNSAPDKSGLPSDRFSAERTGGSVSTLTIQRTQQEDSAVYLCASSLAPESNEKLFFGSGTQLSVL.